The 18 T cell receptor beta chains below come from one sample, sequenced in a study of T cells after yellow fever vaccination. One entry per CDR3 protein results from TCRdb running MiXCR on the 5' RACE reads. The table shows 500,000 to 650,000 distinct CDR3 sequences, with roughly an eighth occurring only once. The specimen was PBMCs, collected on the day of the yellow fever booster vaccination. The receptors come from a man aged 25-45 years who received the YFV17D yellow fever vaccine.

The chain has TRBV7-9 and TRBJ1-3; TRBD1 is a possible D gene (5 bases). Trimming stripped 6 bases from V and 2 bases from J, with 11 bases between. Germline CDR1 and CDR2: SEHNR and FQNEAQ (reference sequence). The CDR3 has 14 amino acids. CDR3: CASSHTGAGNTIYF. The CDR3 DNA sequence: TGTGCCAGCAGTCACACAGGTGCTGGAAACACCATATATTTT.

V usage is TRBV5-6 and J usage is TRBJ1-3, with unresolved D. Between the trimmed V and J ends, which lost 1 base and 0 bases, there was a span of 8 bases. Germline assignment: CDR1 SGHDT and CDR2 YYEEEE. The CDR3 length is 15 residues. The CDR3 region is CASSLWGHSGNTIYF. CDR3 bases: TGTGCCAGCAGCTTGTGGGGTCACTCTGGAAACACCATATATTTT.

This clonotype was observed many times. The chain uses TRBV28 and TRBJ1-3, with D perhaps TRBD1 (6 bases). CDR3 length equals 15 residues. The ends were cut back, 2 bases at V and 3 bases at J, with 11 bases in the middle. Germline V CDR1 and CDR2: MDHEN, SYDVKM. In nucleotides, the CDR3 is TGTGCCAGCAGTTTAGGGGGGGCTAGTGGAAACACCATATATTTT. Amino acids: CASSLGGASGNTIYF.

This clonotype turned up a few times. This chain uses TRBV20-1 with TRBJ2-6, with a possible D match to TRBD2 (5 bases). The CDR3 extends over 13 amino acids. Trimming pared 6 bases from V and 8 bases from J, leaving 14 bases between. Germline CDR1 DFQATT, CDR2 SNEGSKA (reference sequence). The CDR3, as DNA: TGCAGTGCCCGGGGAGCGGCGACCAACGTCCTGACTTTC. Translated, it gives CSARGAATNVLTF.

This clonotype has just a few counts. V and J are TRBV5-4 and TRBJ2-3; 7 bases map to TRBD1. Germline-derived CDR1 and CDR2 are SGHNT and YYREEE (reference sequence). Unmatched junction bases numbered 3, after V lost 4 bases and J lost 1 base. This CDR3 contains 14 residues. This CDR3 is CASSKTGGTDTQYF. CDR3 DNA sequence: TGTGCCAGCAGCAAAACAGGGGGCACAGATACGCAGTATTTT.

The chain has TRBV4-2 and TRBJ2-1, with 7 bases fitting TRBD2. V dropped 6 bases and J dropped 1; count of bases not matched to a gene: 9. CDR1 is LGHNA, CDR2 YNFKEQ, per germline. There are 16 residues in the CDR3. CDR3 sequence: CASRLLVGGSYNEQFF. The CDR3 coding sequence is TGTGCCAGCAGGTTGTTGGTGGGAGGGTCCTACAATGAGCAGTTCTTC.

The CDR3 spells CASSGRTSADTQYF. The CDR3, as DNA: TGCGCCAGCAGCGGGAGGACTAGTGCAGATACGCAGTATTTT. The chain links TRBV5-1 to TRBJ2-3, with 7 bases matching TRBD2. V lost 4 bases to trimming and J lost 4 bases; unmatched junction nucleotides: 6. This CDR3 has 14 residues. CDR1 is SGHRS and CDR2 is YFSETQ in the germline V gene.

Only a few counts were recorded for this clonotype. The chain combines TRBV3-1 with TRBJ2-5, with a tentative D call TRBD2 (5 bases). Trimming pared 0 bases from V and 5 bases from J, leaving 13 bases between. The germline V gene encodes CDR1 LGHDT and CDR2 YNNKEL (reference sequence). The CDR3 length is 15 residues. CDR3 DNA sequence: TGTGCCAGCAGCCAAGACCCGGGAAGAGTGGAGACCCAGTACTTC. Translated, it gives CASSQDPGRVETQYF.

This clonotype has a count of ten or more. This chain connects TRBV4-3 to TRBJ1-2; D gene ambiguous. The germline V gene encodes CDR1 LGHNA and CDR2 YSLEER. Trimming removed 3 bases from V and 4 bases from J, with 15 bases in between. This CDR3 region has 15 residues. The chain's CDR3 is CASSQDGAGIYGYTF. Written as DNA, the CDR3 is TGCGCCAGCAGCCAGGACGGAGCCGGGATCTATGGCTACACCTTC.

The CDR3 region is CASSAGLITDTQYF. CDR3 coding DNA: TGTGCCAGCAGCGCGGGACTTATCACAGATACGCAGTATTTT. The rearrangement uses TRBV7-2 and TRBJ2-3, with a possible D match to TRBD2 (6 bases). Trimming left V 5 bases short and J 2 bases short, with 11 bases between. The CDR3 has 14 residues. Germline CDR1 SGHTA, CDR2 FQGNSA.

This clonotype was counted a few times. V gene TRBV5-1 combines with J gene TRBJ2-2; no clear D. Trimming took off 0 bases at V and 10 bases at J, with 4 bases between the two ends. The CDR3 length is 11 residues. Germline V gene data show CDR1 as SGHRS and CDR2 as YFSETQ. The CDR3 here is CASSLGLELFF. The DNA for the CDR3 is TGCGCCAGCAGCTTGGGGTTGGAGCTGTTTTTT.

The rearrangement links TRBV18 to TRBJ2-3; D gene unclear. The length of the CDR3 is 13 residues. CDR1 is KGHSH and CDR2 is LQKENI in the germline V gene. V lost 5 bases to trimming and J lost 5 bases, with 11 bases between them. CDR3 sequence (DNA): TGTGCCAGCTCATTCTCACCCCGAGATACGCAGTATTTT. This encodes CASSFSPRDTQYF.

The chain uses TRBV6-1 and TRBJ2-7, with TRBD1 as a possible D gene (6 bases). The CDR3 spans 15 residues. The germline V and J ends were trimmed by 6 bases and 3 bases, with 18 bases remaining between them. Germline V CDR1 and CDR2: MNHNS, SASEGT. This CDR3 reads CASSRQDTGFYEQYF. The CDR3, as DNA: TGTGCCAGCAGCCGACAGGATACAGGGTTCTACGAGCAGTACTTC.

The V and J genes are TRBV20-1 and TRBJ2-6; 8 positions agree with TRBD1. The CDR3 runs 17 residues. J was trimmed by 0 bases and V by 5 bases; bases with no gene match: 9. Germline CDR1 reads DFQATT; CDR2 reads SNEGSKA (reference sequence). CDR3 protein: CSALRTGLNSGANVLTF. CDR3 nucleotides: TGCAGTGCTCTCCGGACAGGGTTAAACTCTGGGGCCAACGTCCTGACTTTC.

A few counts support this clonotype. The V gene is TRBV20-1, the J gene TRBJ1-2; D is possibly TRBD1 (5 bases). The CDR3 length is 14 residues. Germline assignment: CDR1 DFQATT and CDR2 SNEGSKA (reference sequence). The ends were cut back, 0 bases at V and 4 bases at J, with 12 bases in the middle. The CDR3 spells CSAREGELIYGYTF. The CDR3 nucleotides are TGCAGTGCTAGAGAGGGGGAGCTTATCTATGGCTACACCTTC.

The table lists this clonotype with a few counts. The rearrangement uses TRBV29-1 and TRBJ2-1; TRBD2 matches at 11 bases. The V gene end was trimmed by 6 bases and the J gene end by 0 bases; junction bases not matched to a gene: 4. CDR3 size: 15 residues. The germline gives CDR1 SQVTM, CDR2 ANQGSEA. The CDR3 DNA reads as TGCAGCGTCGACACTAGCGGGAGCTCCTACAATGAGCAGTTCTTC. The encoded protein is CSVDTSGSSYNEQFF.

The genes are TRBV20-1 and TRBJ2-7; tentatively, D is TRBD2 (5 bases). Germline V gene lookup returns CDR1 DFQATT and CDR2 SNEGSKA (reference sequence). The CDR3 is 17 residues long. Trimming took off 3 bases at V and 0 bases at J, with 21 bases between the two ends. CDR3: CSASLVHRGVFSYEQYF. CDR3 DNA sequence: TGCAGTGCTAGTCTGGTCCATCGGGGTGTGTTCTCCTACGAGCAGTACTTC.

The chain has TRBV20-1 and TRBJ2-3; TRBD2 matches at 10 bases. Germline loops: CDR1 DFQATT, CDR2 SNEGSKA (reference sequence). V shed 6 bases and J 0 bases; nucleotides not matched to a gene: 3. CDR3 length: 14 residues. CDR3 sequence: CSALLAGSTDTQYF. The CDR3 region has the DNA TGCAGTGCCCTACTAGCGGGGAGCACAGATACGCAGTATTTT.